This is a list of T cell receptor beta chains from one sample in a study of T cell responses to AZD1222 COVID-19 vaccine. The method was immunoSEQ multiplex PCR; TCRdb's version includes in-frame clones alone and lacks a portion of them. This table has some 130,000 clones, roughly 88% appearing once. This specimen consisted of peripheral blood, obtained on day 0 of AZD1222 vaccination. These receptors were taken from an adult in good health. CDR3s include the opening cysteine and the closing phenylalanine or tryptophan. A D gene is named only where the DNA matches it firmly. A clone size is listed for some rows: how often the clone was seen (once, few, many), or a class if it is expanded.

v_gene	j_gene	d_gene	abundance	CDR3nt	CDR3aa
TRBV5-4	TRBJ1-5	-	-	TGTGCCAGCAGCGTGGAACCTAATCAGCCCCAGCATTTT	CASSVEPNQPQHF
TRBV29-1	TRBJ2-1	TRBD1	-	TGCAGCGTTGAAGCAGGGGGAGTATACAATGAGCAGTTCTTC	CSVEAGGVYNEQFF
TRBV7-3	TRBJ2-5	-	-	TGTGCCAGCAGCTTGGGACTCCAAGAGACCCAGTACTTC	CASSLGLQETQYF
TRBV5-4	TRBJ2-5	TRBD2	-	TGTGCCAGCAGCTTTGAGGCTAGCGGGGTCCGGGAGACCCAGTACTTC	CASSFEASGVRETQYF
TRBV7-9	TRBJ1-1	-	-	TGTGCCAGCAGCAACTCGGACAAAGCTGGTGAAGCTTTCTTT	CASSNSDKAGEAFF
TRBV19	TRBJ2-2	TRBD1	few	TGTGCCAGTACCAGGGGGGACAGGGACACCGGGGAGCTGTTTTTT	CASTRGDRDTGELFF
TRBV10-3	TRBJ2-3	-	-	TGTGCCATCAGTGAAACAGATACGCAGTATTTT	CAISETDTQYF
TRBV18	TRBJ2-1	TRBD2	-	TGTGCCAGCTCACCTTCAGGGTCAGCGGGGTACGCTGAGCAGTTCTTC	CASSPSGSAGYAEQFF
TRBV9	TRBJ1-2	-	once	TGTGCCAGCAGCGTAGAATATGGTGGCTACACCTTC	CASSVEYGGYTF
TRBV18	TRBJ1-2	-	-	TGTGCCAGCTCACCACAAACCTTGGGCACAGCTAACTATGGCTACACCTTC	CASSPQTLGTANYGYTF
TRBV28	TRBJ2-5	TRBD2	-	TGTGCCAGCAGCCCGGGACTAGCGGGGGGCCAATTCTTCCAAGAGACCCAGTACTTC	CASSPGLAGGQFFQETQYF
TRBV4-1	TRBJ1-5	-	once	TGCGCCAGCAGCCAAGATCAGGACGGGGATTATCAGCCCCAGCATTTT	CASSQDQDGDYQPQHF